This record concerns one T cell receptor beta chain sequence. This entry is derived from a study of blood T cell repertoires in COVID-19. Study information: Samples representing acute and convalescent COVID-19 were sourced from the United States, Italy and Spain. PBMCs, B-cell-depleted T cells, or T cells were the source of the cDNA or gDNA that made up the material.

Authors' analysis steps: Estimation of nucleated cell counts relied on the amplification of reference gene primers. Assay: immunoSEQ multiplex PCR; the TCRdb copy retains only in-frame clones and omits some. That table furnishes V, J and clone size, whereas the DNA furnished D and trimming. The data hold about 52,000 clones, with about 90% observed a single time. Per germline, CDR1 SNHLY and CDR2 FYNNEI. This CDR3 has 13 amino acids. V was shortened by 8 bases and J by 2 bases, with 12 bases between the two germline ends. This chain joins TRBV2 and TRBJ2-5; D is unclear. The receptor was derived from a human donor with active COVID-19. The donor label of this sample is uncertain. The sample taken for sequencing was peripheral blood. CDR3 DNA sequence: TGTGCCAGCGGCTGGAACAGACAAGAGACCCAGTACTTC. Translation gives CASGWNRQETQYF.